This T cell receptor beta chain appears in the sequencing data of a study of T cell repertoires in cytomegalovirus infection. Overall study context: The authors used CMV epitopes that were HLA-C-restricted (recently identified) and HLA-B-restricted (well studied). It was the public TCR beta signatures that indicated both CMV infection and matching HLA type.

Study results and caveats: Cumulative public TCR beta family frequency identified carriers of CMV plus the relevant HLA. The ex vivo response was dominated by HLA-C-restricted CMV-specific TCR beta clonotypes.

The ends were cut back, 5 bases at V and 9 bases at J, with 20 bases in the middle. There are 15 residues in the CDR3. Per the germline V gene, CDR1 is SGHTA and CDR2 is FQGTGA. This clonotype was observed at least ten times. Its target is unknown. One entry per CDR3 protein results from TCRdb running MiXCR on the reads. Here the sample spans fewer than 900,000 distinct CDR3 sequences, 29% being singletons. This sequence joins TRBV7-3 and TRBJ2-1, with D perhaps being TRBD1 or TRBD2 (5 bases each). This receptor was taken from a human donor in good health (CMV status not recorded). Some clones in this sample may be carry-over from other donors' samples. The specimen was cultured CD8+ T cells from PBMCs, collected from culture after CMV antigen stimulation. The CDR3 reads CASSQDLRGSIEQFF. In DNA, the CDR3 is TGTGCCAGCAGCCAGGATCTCCGGGGCTCCATTGAGCAGTTCTTC.